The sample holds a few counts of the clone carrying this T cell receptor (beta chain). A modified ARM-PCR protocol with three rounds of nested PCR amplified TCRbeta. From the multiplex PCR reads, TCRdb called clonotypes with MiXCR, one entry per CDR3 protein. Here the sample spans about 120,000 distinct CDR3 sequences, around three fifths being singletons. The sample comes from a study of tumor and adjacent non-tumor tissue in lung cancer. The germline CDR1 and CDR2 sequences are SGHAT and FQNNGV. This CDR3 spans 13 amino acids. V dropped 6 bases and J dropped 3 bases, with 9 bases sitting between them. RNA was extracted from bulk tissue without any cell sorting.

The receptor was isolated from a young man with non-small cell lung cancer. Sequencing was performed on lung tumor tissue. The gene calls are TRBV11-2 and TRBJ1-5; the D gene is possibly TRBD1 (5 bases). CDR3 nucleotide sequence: TGTGCCAGCAGTCCAGGGCTCAATCAGCCCCAGCATTTT. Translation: CASSPGLNQPQHF.